This T cell receptor (beta chain) was found in a study of cytomegalovirus exposure and HLA in healthy donors. Regarding the study as a whole: TCR beta V- and J-gene trimming was later associated with a missense DCLRE1C variant.

Healthy bone marrow donors supplied every sample. Likely unrecorded immune exposures existed in these nominally healthy donors. Looked up from germline, CDR1 is SNHLY and CDR2 is FYNNEI. V was cut by 7 bases and J by 1 base, with 13 bases left in between. The CDR3 totals 14 residues. To note about this clone: Antigen unknown.

The PCR used 60 Vbeta and 13 Jbeta primers. Sequenced by immunoSEQ multiplex PCR; TCRdb stores in-frame clones only, minus some. The repertoire consists of 150,000 to 160,000 clones, with around three quarters occurring once and the leading ten covering 4%. This receptor was obtained from a middle-aged woman in good health and CMV-seronegative. This rearrangement joins TRBV2 to TRBJ1-1, with D possibly being TRBD1 (6 bases). The sample comprised PBMCs. DNA of the CDR3: TGTGCCAGCATGAGGGGGGGCGCGAACACTGAAGCTTTCTTT. Translating it yields CASMRGGANTEAFF.